This passage covers 9 T cell receptor beta chains from one sample sequenced in a study of blood T cell repertoires in COVID-19. TCRdb keeps only in-frame clones here, not all; method: immunoSEQ multiplex PCR. Seen here are about 270,000 clones, 65% to 90% observed once, and the top ten hold 15%. Material: PBMCs or T cells enriched from blood (not recorded which). The source of these receptors is a man aged 18 to 29 who had recovered from COVID-19.

J is TRBJ1-2 and V is TRBV6-5, with D unresolved. Looked up from germline, CDR1 is MNHEY and CDR2 is SVGAGI. This CDR3 comprises 14 residues. With 4 bases removed from V and 4 bases from J, the gap between germline ends came to 13 bases. Here the CDR3 DNA reads TGTGCCAGCAGTTCGCCGCCCGGGGTCTATGGCTACACCTTC. It encodes CASSSPPGVYGYTF.

The chain recombines TRBV27 with TRBJ2-1; TRBD1 agrees at 7 bases. The V gene's germline CDR1 is MNHEY and CDR2 SMNVEV (reference sequence). Trimming removed 3 bases from V and 0 bases from J; junction bases left unmatched: 2. The CDR3 runs 15 residues. The CDR3 coding sequence is TGTGCCAGCAGTTTCCGGGACAGCTCCTACAATGAGCAGTTCTTC. This codes for CASSFRDSSYNEQFF.

The rearrangement uses TRBV5-6 and TRBJ1-2; TRBD1 aligns across 7 bases. The CDR3 spans 13 residues. Germline CDR1 is SGHDT and CDR2 is YYEEEE. After removal of 2 bases from V and 8 bases from J, the junction contained 6 bases not matched to a gene. The CDR3 loop reads CASSFVGGGGYTF. The CDR3 region has the DNA TGTGCCAGCAGCTTTGTAGGAGGGGGCGGCTACACCTTC.

The chain couples TRBV5-4 to TRBJ1-1, with D tentatively TRBD1 (5 bases). This CDR3 region has 13 residues. V lost 0 bases to trimming and J lost 6 bases, with 9 bases between them. Germline V gene sequence: CDR1 SGHNT, CDR2 YYREEE (reference sequence). The CDR3 coding sequence is TGTGCCAGCAGCTTGGAGTCCAGGGCTGAAGCTTTCTTT. Its translation: CASSLESRAEAFF.

Only a few counts were recorded for this clone. V is TRBV7-9 and J is TRBJ2-2; 10 nucleotides align to TRBD2. V gave up 3 bases and J gave up 4 bases; unmatched junction bases: 8. Germline V gene sequence: CDR1 SEHNR, CDR2 FQNEAQ (reference sequence). This CDR3 has 17 residues. The CDR3 DNA reads TGTGCCAGCAGCTTTATTAGGACTAGCGGAGTCACCGGGGAGCTGTTTTTT. It yields the protein CASSFIRTSGVTGELFF.

The chain employs TRBV5-1 and TRBJ2-7; TRBD1 matches 7 bases. The length of the CDR3 is 14 residues. Germline loops: CDR1 SGHRS, CDR2 YFSETQ. The V gene end was trimmed by 4 bases and the J gene end by 2 bases; junction bases not matched to a gene: 6. The CDR3: CASSRGQRTYEQYF. The CDR3 DNA reads TGCGCCAGCAGCAGGGGACAGAGGACCTACGAGCAGTACTTC.

V is TRBV7-6 and J is TRBJ2-5; the match to TRBD1 covers 9 bases. The germline CDR1 and CDR2 sequences are SGHVS and FNYEAQ. Germline trimming cut 4 bases from V and 4 bases from J; bases unmatched to any gene: 7. This CDR3 region has 15 residues. CDR3 nucleotides: TGTGCCAGCAGCTCTTCCGGGACAGGGAGAGAGACCCAGTACTTC. Translating it yields CASSSSGTGRETQYF.

The chain joins TRBV6-5 to TRBJ2-7; a weak D match, TRBD1 (5 bases). Per germline, CDR1 MNHEY and CDR2 SVGAGI. CDR3 length equals 15 residues. Trimming left V 6 bases short and J 5 bases short, with 20 bases between. The CDR3 loop reads CASRNGNRPFDEQYF. The CDR3 region has the DNA TGTGCCAGCAGAAACGGAAACAGGCCGTTTGACGAGCAGTACTTC.

The chain is built from TRBV13 and TRBJ1-1, with TRBD1 as a possible D gene (5 bases). V was cut by 5 bases and J by 11 bases, with 18 bases left in between. CDR1 and CDR2 from the germline V gene are PRHDT and FYEKMQ (reference sequence). The CDR3 is 13 residues long. In DNA, the CDR3 is TGTGCCAGCAGCCGGAACACGGGGGGTTTGGCTTTCTTT. Translation gives CASSRNTGGLAFF.